The 25 T cell receptor beta chains presented below share a single source sample, sequenced in a study of early stage breast cancer tumors. Some clones are missing from TCRdb's copy, which holds only in-frame ones; the method was immunoSEQ multiplex PCR. The profile shows some 75,000 clones, 65% to 85% of them singletons. Specimen: blood. These receptor sequences come from a person in their sixties with breast cancer.

The rearrangement links TRBV6-5 to TRBJ2-5, with D possibly matching TRBD2 (5 bases). Germline V gives CDR1 MNHEY, CDR2 SVGAGI. Deletions cut 6 bases from V and 3 bases from J, with 17 bases between. This CDR3 is built from 15 residues. CDR3 bases: TGTGCCAGCAGCACCCGGACTGGGAACAAAGAGACCCAGTACTTC. It translates to CASSTRTGNKETQYF.

This clone appeared a few times. This chain uses TRBV5-1 with TRBJ2-3, with 10 bases identical to TRBD2. CDR1 and CDR2 (germline): SGHRS, YFSETQ. V lost 4 bases, J lost 6 bases, and 14 bases stayed unmatched. CDR3 length: 17 amino acids. CDR3 protein: CASSPYFSGGSSDTQYF. In DNA form, the CDR3 reads TGCGCCAGCAGCCCGTATTTTAGCGGGGGGTCCTCGGATACGCAGTATTTT.

This chain connects TRBV6-4 to TRBJ2-7; D unclear. CDR1 MRHNA and CDR2 SNTAGT come from the germline V gene. Trimming stripped 1 base from V and 1 base from J, with 14 bases between. The CDR3 is 16 residues long. CDR3 in amino acids: CASSDFVDRCSYEQYF. CDR3 DNA: TGTGCCAGCAGTGACTTCGTGGACCGCTGTTCCTACGAGCAGTACTTC.

The genes are TRBV5-5 and TRBJ1-2, with D perhaps TRBD1 (5 bases). V gave up 6 bases and J gave up 0 bases, with 18 bases separating them. The CDR3 has 16 residues. Germline loops: CDR1 SGHKS, CDR2 YYEKEE (reference sequence). The CDR3 protein is CASTVEGTSTNYGYTF. Written as DNA, the CDR3 is TGTGCCAGCACCGTGGAGGGGACCAGTACTAACTATGGCTACACCTTC.

V is TRBV28 and J is TRBJ1-6; D might be TRBD1 (5 bases). Germline V gives CDR1 MDHEN, CDR2 SYDVKM. The CDR3 is made up of 9 amino acids. Here the CDR3 reads CAGGSPLHF. As DNA, the CDR3 is TGTGCTGGGGGTTCACCCCTCCACTTT.

The chain couples TRBV21-1 to TRBJ2-5; the D segment call TRBD2 is taken from the table without a DNA check. TRBV21-1 is a documented pseudogene. This CDR3 spans 17 amino acids. DNA of the CDR3: TGTGCCAGCAGCTACAACCCCCCCCGGGGTCCCCAAGAGACCCAGTACTTC. Amino acid sequence: CASSYNPPRGPQETQYF.

The rearrangement uses TRBV10-3 and TRBJ1-4; TRBD1 might be the D (6 bases). This CDR3 is 15 amino acids long. Germline V gives CDR1 ENHRY, CDR2 SYGVKD. The V end lost 8 bases, the J end lost 3 bases, and 16 bases lay between the germline ends. CDR3 DNA sequence: TGTGCCATCGCCCAGGGGCGGAACGCTAATGAAAAACTGTTTTTT. This sequence encodes CAIAQGRNANEKLFF.

The rearrangement joins TRBV20-1 to TRBJ1-2; D is unclear. V lost 4 bases to trimming and J lost 12 bases, with 15 bases between them. CDR1 and CDR2 from the germline V gene are DFQATT and SNEGSKA (reference sequence). This CDR3 contains 11 residues. CDR3 region: CSATPIVANTF. The DNA for the CDR3 is TGCAGTGCTACCCCAATCGTGGCAAACACCTTC.

The gene calls are TRBV7-2 and TRBJ2-5; D is uncertain. Deletions cut 6 bases from V and 2 bases from J, with 4 bases between. The CDR3 is 11 amino acids. Germline V gives CDR1 SGHTA, CDR2 FQGNSA. In DNA form, the CDR3 reads TGTGCCAGCAGAAAACAAGAGACCCAGTACTTC. Translation: CASRKQETQYF.

V gene TRBV19 combines with J gene TRBJ2-4; possibly TRBD2 for D (6 bases). Trimming cost V 10 bases and J 6 bases, with 25 bases left between them. Germline loops: CDR1 LNHDA, CDR2 SQIVND (reference sequence). The CDR3 extends over 16 amino acids. Here the CDR3 reads CAILKMGLSGLNIQYF. The CDR3 bases are TGTGCCATCCTTAAAATGGGACTGTCTGGTTTAAACATTCAGTACTTC.

The chain uses TRBV7-2 and TRBJ2-3, with D possibly matching TRBD2 (6 bases). Germline CDR1 reads SGHTA; CDR2 reads FQGNSA. V lost 1 base and J lost 5, with 13 bases in between. This CDR3 has 15 amino acids. The CDR3 region has the DNA TGTGCCAGCAGCTTAGACGTGGGGGGTAGAGATACGCAGTATTTT. Its translation is CASSLDVGGRDTQYF.

The chain is built from TRBV7-7 and TRBJ2-2; D may be TRBD2 (5 bases). Germline V lookup: CDR1 SSHAT, CDR2 FNYEAQ (reference sequence). CDR3 size: 11 residues. CDR3: CATQRAGELFF. CDR3 nucleotides: TGTGCTACCCAGAGGGCCGGGGAGCTGTTTTTT. Supplemented by reference TRBV7-7 and TRBJ2-2, the full variable domain reads GAGVSQSPRYKVTKRGQDVTLRCDPISSHATLYWYQQALGQGPEFLTYFNYEAQPDKSGLPSDRFSAERPEGSISTLTIQRTEQRDSAMYRCATQRAGELFFGEGSRLTVL.

This clone is a singleton in its sample. The chain links TRBV21-1 to TRBJ1-3; TRBD1, the table's D call, was not compared with the DNA. TRBV21-1 is described as a pseudogene. This CDR3 is 17 amino acids long. The CDR3 bases are TGTGCCAGCAGCAAAGAACGCCCGGCAGGCTTTGGAAACACCATATATTTT. This codes for CASSKERPAGFGNTIYF.

The V call is TRBV7-9, the J call TRBJ2-7, with unresolved D. This CDR3 comprises 11 residues. The V end lost 6 bases, the J end lost 6 bases, and 9 bases lay between the germline ends. From germline, CDR1 is SEHNR and CDR2 FQNEAQ (reference sequence). CDR3 bases: TGTGCCAGCAGTAGTAGGTTCGAGCAGTACTTC. It encodes CASSSRFEQYF.

The DNA of the CDR3 is TGCGCCAGCAGCCAAGGATTACTAGCGGGATTAAGTGAGCAGTTCTTC. Translating it yields CASSQGLLAGLSEQFF. The rearrangement links TRBV4-1 to TRBJ2-1; 10 bases align to TRBD2. V was pared by 1 base and J by 9 bases, with 9 bases of the junction left unmatched. The CDR3 covers 16 residues. CDR1 MGHRA and CDR2 YSYEKL come from the germline V gene.

This clone was observed a handful of times. The chain carries TRBV7-9 and TRBJ1-2; the D gene is possibly TRBD1 (6 bases). The CDR3 is made up of 12 amino acids. The V gene's germline CDR1 is SEHNR and CDR2 FQNEAQ (reference sequence). With 4 bases removed from V and 8 bases from J, the gap between germline ends came to 11 bases. This CDR3 is CASSSNREGYTF. The CDR3, as DNA: TGTGCCAGCAGCTCGAACAGGGAAGGCTACACCTTC. Supplemented by reference TRBV7-9 and TRBJ1-2, the full variable domain reads DTGVSQNPRHKITKRGQNVTFRCDPISEHNRLYWYRQTLGQGPEFLTYFQNEAQLEKSRLLSDRFSAERPKGSFSTLEIQRTEQGDSAMYLCASSSNREGYTFGSGTRLTVV.

The genes are TRBV7-2 and TRBJ1-2; D gene uncertain. Germline values: CDR1 SGHTA, CDR2 FQGNSA. The germline V and J ends were trimmed by 5 bases and 2 bases, with 15 bases remaining between them. This CDR3 comprises 15 residues. CDR3 sequence (DNA): TGTGCCAGCAGCCCCACGCGCTTAATCAACTATGGCTACACCTTC. Translating gives CASSPTRLINYGYTF.

V gene TRBV14 combines with J gene TRBJ2-1; TRBD2 aligns across 9 bases. V was clipped by 4 bases and J by 4 bases; unmatched bases: 8. The CDR3 is made up of 16 amino acids. CDR1 is SGHDN, CDR2 FVKESK, per germline. CDR3 region: CASSPMGGGAYNEQFF. In DNA form, the CDR3 reads TGTGCCAGCAGCCCCATGGGCGGGGGGGCGTACAATGAGCAGTTCTTC.

This chain connects TRBV28 to TRBJ2-7, with no clear D. This CDR3 spans 12 amino acids. V was shortened by 3 bases and J by 3 bases, with 6 bases between the two germline ends. Germline CDR1 and CDR2: MDHEN and SYDVKM. CDR3 in DNA: TGTGCCAGCAGTTTGTCCCACTACGAGCAGTACTTC. Protein: CASSLSHYEQYF.

The chain recombines TRBV19 with TRBJ1-5; D is uncertain. Germline V lookup: CDR1 LNHDA, CDR2 SQIVND (reference sequence). Trimming took off 8 bases at V and 9 bases at J, with 17 bases between the two ends. The CDR3 contains 13 residues. CDR3 in DNA: TGTGCCAGTGCCTCTCGTCCCGGAGGGCCCCAGCATTTT. It is translated as CASASRPGGPQHF.

The rearrangement joins TRBV5-1 to TRBJ2-1, with 8 bases fitting TRBD1. The V segment lost 3 bases and the J segment 2 bases; nucleotides outside the gene matches: 4. The CDR3 is made up of 15 amino acids. Germline values: CDR1 SGHRS, CDR2 YFSETQ. The CDR3 is CASSSGTGAYNEQFF. The CDR3 DNA follows: TGCGCCAGCAGCTCCGGGACAGGAGCCTACAATGAGCAGTTCTTC.

The chain has TRBV5-1 and TRBJ2-1, with D perhaps matching TRBD2 (5 bases). In germline, CDR1 is SGHRS, CDR2 YFSETQ. Trimming cost V 0 bases and J 8 bases, with 12 bases left between them. This CDR3 has 14 amino acids. DNA for the CDR3: TGCGCCAGCAGCTTGGTGGCTAGCCGGGATGAGCAGTTCTTC. Amino acid sequence: CASSLVASRDEQFF.

The J gene is TRBJ2-1, the V gene TRBV9; TRBD2 might be the D (6 bases). This CDR3 contains 15 residues. Trimming left V 0 bases short and J 1 base short, with 8 bases between. Germline CDR1 reads SGDLS; CDR2 reads YYNGEE. Here the CDR3 DNA reads TGTGCCAGCAGCGTAGTTGGGGGGTCCTACAATGAGCAGTTCTTC. It specifies CASSVVGGSYNEQFF. Using reference TRBV9 and TRBJ2-1 for the parts outside the CDR3, the full variable domain is DSGVTQTPKHLITATGQRVTLRCSPRSGDLSVYWYQQSLDQGLQFLIQYYNGEERAKGNILERFSAQQFPDLHSELNLSSLELGDSALYFCASSVVGGSYNEQFFGPGTRLTVL.

The chain couples TRBV19 to TRBJ2-7; possibly TRBD2 for D (5 bases). Germline CDR1 LNHDA, CDR2 SQIVND (reference sequence). Between the trimmed V and J ends, which lost 5 bases and 2 bases, there was a span of 13 bases. This CDR3 is built from 14 residues. The CDR3 nucleotides read TGTGCCAGTAGTTCCAGCGGACTCACCTACGAGCAGTACTTC. The encoded protein is CASSSSGLTYEQYF.

This clone was detected a few times. The chain uses TRBV7-9 and TRBJ2-2; no clear D. Per germline, CDR1 SEHNR and CDR2 FQNEAQ (reference sequence). Trimming cost V 5 bases and J 6 bases, with 13 bases left between them. This CDR3 contains 14 residues. The CDR3 region is CASSTRLKSGELFF. DNA for the CDR3: TGTGCCAGCAGCACCAGACTGAAATCCGGGGAGCTGTTTTTT.